This entry describes one T cell receptor beta chain. Its antigen is not known. This CDR3 has 15 amino acids. From germline, CDR1 is SGHTA and CDR2 FQGNSA. The PCR had 60 Vbeta and 13 Jbeta primers. Assay used: immunoSEQ multiplex PCR; TCRdb lists only in-frame clones, some missing. Here the sample spans 200,000 or so clones, over 75% being singletons. This specimen belongs to a study of cytomegalovirus exposure and HLA in healthy donors. Overall study results and limits: Most TCR beta V segments were productive about 87% or about 30% of the time in an earlier analysis. A later analysis found that most CMV-associated TCR beta chains appeared HLA-restricted. Cytomegalovirus association was assigned to over 150 TCR beta chains.

This rearrangement joins TRBV7-2 to TRBJ2-5, with 13 bases aligning to TRBD2. The J call may not be correct, given that the DNA end is closer to TRBJ2-7. The sequenced sample was PBMCs. This clonotype was obtained from a man aged 18 to 30 in good health and CMV-seronegative. The CDR3: CASSATSGRAGEQYF. The CDR3 region has the DNA TGTGCCAGCAGCGCTACTAGCGGGAGGGCCGGCGAGCAGTACTTC.